This note documents a single T cell receptor (beta chain) sequence. What it recognizes is unknown. This sample was included in a study of T cell repertoires in cytomegalovirus infection. Across the study: Newly reported HLA-C-restricted and thoroughly characterized HLA-B-restricted CMV epitopes were employed. Based on public TCR beta signatures, there were indications of CMV infection and of a matching HLA type. General study results and limits: Carriers of CMV plus the relevant HLA were identified by cumulative public TCR beta family frequency. What dominated the ex vivo response were HLA-C-restricted CMV-specific TCR beta clonotypes.

MiXCR, run by TCRdb on the reads, gives a single entry per CDR3 protein. The sample contains some 560,000 distinct CDR3 sequences, almost 40% of which appear only once. Sequences were derived from cultured PBMCs, sampled from culture after CMV antigen stimulation. This clonotype originated in a human donor in good health (CMV status not recorded). Some clones in this sample may be carry-over from other donors' samples.

The CDR3 bases are TGCAGCGTTAGCCCTGTCCTTCCCTCCAATGAGCAGTTCTTC. Translated: CSVSPVLPSNEQFF. The chain employs TRBV29-1 and TRBJ2-1; D is undetermined. The CDR3 is made up of 14 amino acids. V gave up 5 bases and J gave up 6 bases, with 17 bases separating them. Germline CDR1 and CDR2: SQVTM and ANQGSEA.